This section outlines one T cell receptor (beta chain) sequence together with its context. This sample is drawn from a study of shared clonotypes between healthy human individuals. Naive CD8 populations comprised CD45RO-negative cells positively selected for CCR7, excluding terminally differentiated effector memory CD45RA+ cells. TCRdb's copy holds only in-frame clones and misses some; the assay was immunoSEQ multiplex PCR. The sample holds over 750,000 clones, around 96% seen once. V lost 6 bases, J lost 1 base, and 10 bases lay in between. The CDR3 runs 13 residues. Germline CDR1 and CDR2: SGDLS and YYNGEE.

Sequenced input: naive CD8+ T cells sorted from blood. The origin of this receptor is a man aged 25-45 years in good health. This sequence joins TRBV9 and TRBJ1-2; no firm D call. The CDR3 loop reads CASTQRDNYGYTF. The CDR3 coding sequence is TGTGCCAGCACTCAGAGGGATAACTATGGCTACACCTTC. Filled out from reference TRBV9 and TRBJ1-2, the complete variable domain reads DSGVTQTPKHLITATGQRVTLRCSPRSGDLSVYWYQQSLDQGLQFLIQYYNGEERAKGNILERFSAQQFPDLHSELNLSSLELGDSALYFCASTQRDNYGYTFGSGTRLTVV.